This T cell receptor beta chain was profiled in a study of brain T cells in children with intractable seizures. Method: immunoSEQ multiplex PCR; TCRdb's copy keeps in-frame clones and lacks some. The repertoire holds approximately 330,000 clones, with 93% as singletons. The CDR3 covers 15 residues. Germline V gives CDR1 SEHNR, CDR2 FQNEAQ (reference sequence). Trimming left V 5 bases short and J 0 bases short, with 13 bases between. Time point in this sample: blood from clinic visit 5 months post-surgery; TSC patient then seizure free. Before surgery, patients took at least one anti-epileptic drug. Points on this clone: The antigen is unknown.

Study results and limitations: HCMV serostatus was not known, and viral specificity came from CDR3 similarity only.

The chain recombines TRBV7-9 with TRBJ1-1; D remains unclear. This clonotype originated in a boy younger than two with tuberous sclerosis and intractable seizures. The source was peripheral blood, collected about 5 months after surgery. Written as DNA, the CDR3 is TGTGCCAGCAGCCCTCCAAACCCCGTGAACACTGAAGCTTTCTTT. Translation: CASSPPNPVNTEAFF.